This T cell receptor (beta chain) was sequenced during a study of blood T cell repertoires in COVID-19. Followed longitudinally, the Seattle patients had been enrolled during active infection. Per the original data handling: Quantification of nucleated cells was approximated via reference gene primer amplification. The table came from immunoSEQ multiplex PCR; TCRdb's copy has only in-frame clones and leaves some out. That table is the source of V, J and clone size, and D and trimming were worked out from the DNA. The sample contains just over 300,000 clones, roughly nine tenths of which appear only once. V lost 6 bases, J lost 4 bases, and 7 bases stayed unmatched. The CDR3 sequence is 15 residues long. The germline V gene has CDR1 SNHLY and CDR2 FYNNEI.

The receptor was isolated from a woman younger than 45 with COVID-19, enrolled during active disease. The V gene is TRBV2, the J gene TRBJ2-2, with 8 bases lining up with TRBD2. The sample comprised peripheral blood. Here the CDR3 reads CASRTGGAGTGELFF. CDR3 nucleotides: TGTGCCAGCAGAACGGGGGGGGCTGGCACCGGGGAGCTGTTTTTT.